This TCR beta chain came from a study of blood T cell repertoires in COVID-19. In the study overall: Sample material is recorded as cDNA or gDNA derived from T cells, B-cell-depleted T cells, or PBMCs.

Source study methods: Nucleated cell number was recorded as an estimate derived from reference gene primer amplification. This table comes from immunoSEQ multiplex PCR, and its TCRdb copy is limited to in-frame clones, with some not included. Clonal size and the V and J genes are those of that table, whereas D and trimming came from the DNA. The data hold about 220,000 clones, with about 86% observed a single time. Participants were aged about 18 to 89 years from more than 20 US areas. In assigning cohorts, the study relied on participant-reported clinical history. The sequence was collected from a woman aged 40 to 50 with acute COVID-19. Sequenced input: PBMCs or T cells enriched from blood (not recorded which).

CDR3 sequence (DNA): TGTGCCAGCAGAAAAGCGGGAGATGGGTCCTACGAGCAGTACTTC. As protein: CASRKAGDGSYEQYF. The chain recombines TRBV6-5 with TRBJ2-7; 8 bases fit TRBD2. The CDR3 contains 15 residues. Germline V gene data show CDR1 as MNHEY and CDR2 as SVGAGI. Unmatched junction bases numbered 8, after V lost 6 bases and J lost 1 base.